This TCR beta chain was observed in a study of T cell repertoires in cytomegalovirus infection. The CDR3 runs to 15 residues. The germline V gene encodes CDR1 MGHDK and CDR2 SYGVNS. V was pared by 5 bases and J by 5 bases, with 18 bases between. TCRdb analysed the reads with MiXCR anew, one entry per CDR3 protein. Of about 770,000 distinct CDR3 sequences in the sample, about 29% were seen once. This clonotype was detected once. Its specificity is unknown. The sequence came from a human donor in good health (CMV status not recorded). Some clones in this sample may be carry-over from other donors' samples. The chain links TRBV25-1 to TRBJ2-5, with D possibly being TRBD1 or TRBD2 (7 bases each). This material consisted of cultured CD8+ T cells from PBMCs, taken from culture after CMV antigen stimulation. The CDR3 spells CASSKTGAGEETQYF. The CDR3 bases are TGTGCCAGCAGTAAAACAGGGGCGGGGGAGGAGACCCAGTACTTC.